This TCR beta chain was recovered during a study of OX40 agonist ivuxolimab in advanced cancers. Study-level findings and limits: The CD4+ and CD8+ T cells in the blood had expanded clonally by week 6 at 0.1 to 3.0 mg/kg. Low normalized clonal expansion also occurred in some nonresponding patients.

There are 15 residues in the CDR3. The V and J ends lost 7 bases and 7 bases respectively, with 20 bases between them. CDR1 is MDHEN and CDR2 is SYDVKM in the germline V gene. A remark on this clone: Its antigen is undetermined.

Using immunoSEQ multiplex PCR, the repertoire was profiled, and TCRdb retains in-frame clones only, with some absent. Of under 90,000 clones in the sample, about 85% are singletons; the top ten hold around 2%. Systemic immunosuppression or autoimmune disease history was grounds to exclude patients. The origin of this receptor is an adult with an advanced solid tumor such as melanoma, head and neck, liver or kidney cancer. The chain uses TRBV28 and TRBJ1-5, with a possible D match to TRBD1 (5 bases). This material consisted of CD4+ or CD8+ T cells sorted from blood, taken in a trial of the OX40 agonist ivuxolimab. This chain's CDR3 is CASIQGRVRGQPQHF. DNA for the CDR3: TGTGCCAGCATCCAGGGTAGGGTCCGGGGCCAGCCCCAGCATTTT.